This TCR beta chain was sequenced for a study of OX40 agonist ivuxolimab in advanced cancers. Using immunoSEQ multiplex PCR, the repertoire was profiled, and TCRdb retains in-frame clones only, with some absent. The sample has about 79,000 clones, around 90% seen once. V lost 8 bases, J lost 4 bases, and 14 bases lay in between. In germline, CDR1 is SEHNR, CDR2 FQNEAQ (reference sequence). CDR3 size: 13 residues. The table lists this clone with a few counts. V gene TRBV7-9 combines with J gene TRBJ1-1; D is uncertain. The specimen was CD4+ or CD8+ T cells sorted from blood, collected in a trial of the OX40 agonist ivuxolimab. The TCR comes from an adult with an advanced solid tumor such as melanoma, head and neck, liver or kidney cancer. The CDR3, as DNA: TGTGCCAGCCCCAGGCAAGTCGGCACTGAAGCTTTCTTT. Translation gives CASPRQVGTEAFF.